One sample yielded the 28 T cell receptor beta chains listed below, sequenced in a study of early T cells in non-severe SARS-CoV-2 infection. TCRdb reprocessed the 5' RACE reads via MiXCR and lists one record per CDR3 protein. The profile shows around 40,000 distinct CDR3 sequences, about 9.9% of them singletons. The sequenced sample consisted of whole blood. All receptors come from an adult who was a healthcare worker with PCR-confirmed SARS-CoV-2 infection or an uninfected control (not recorded which).

The table lists this clonotype with many counts. The chain has TRBV6-2 or TRBV6-3 and TRBJ2-1; the D is unclear. The V gene lost 7 bases and the J gene lost 0 bases, with 10 bases spanning the gap. Germline V gene sequence: CDR1 MNHEY, CDR2 SVGEGT. The CDR3 extends over 14 amino acids. The CDR3 nucleotides are TGTGCCAGCACCGTCTCCCCCTCCTACAATGAGCAGTTCTTC. Translating gives CASTVSPSYNEQFF.

Many counts were recorded for this clonotype. The chain links TRBV19 to TRBJ2-7; D might be TRBD1 or TRBD2, each matching 5 bases. This CDR3 region has 14 residues. Germline V gene data show CDR1 as LNHDA and CDR2 as SQIVND (reference sequence). Trimming shortened V by 5 bases and J by 6 bases, and 17 bases separated the two germline ends. This chain's CDR3 is CASSSRDLNFEQYF. CDR3 nucleotides: TGTGCCAGTAGTTCCCGGGACCTTAACTTCGAGCAGTACTTC. Combining the CDR3 with reference TRBV19 and TRBJ2-7 gives the whole variable domain DGGITQSPKYLFRKEGQNVTLSCEQNLNHDAMYWYRQDPGQGLRLIYYSQIVNDFQKGDIAEGYSVSREKKESFPLTVTSAQKNPTAFYLCASSSRDLNFEQYFGPGTRLTVT.

This clonotype has ten or more counts. This sequence joins TRBV29-1 and TRBJ1-2; no reliable D call. Germline V gives CDR1 SQVTM, CDR2 ANQGSEA. Trimming took 6 bases from V and 4 from J, leaving 15 bases between them. This CDR3 region has 13 residues. CDR3 protein: CSVKKTGSYGYTF. The CDR3 nucleotides are TGCAGCGTCAAAAAGACCGGGAGCTATGGCTACACCTTC.

This clonotype came up a few times. This sequence joins TRBV6-6 and TRBJ1-4, with D uncertain. Germline V gene lookup returns CDR1 MNHNY and CDR2 SVGAGI (reference sequence). The CDR3 contains 14 residues. The ends were cut back, 8 bases at V and 3 bases at J, with 13 bases in the middle. The CDR3 DNA reads as TGTGCCAGCGAACTTGGGCCTTCTAATGAAAAACTGTTTTTT. This gives the protein CASELGPSNEKLFF.

Only a few counts were recorded for this clonotype. The chain employs TRBV6-2 or TRBV6-3 and TRBJ1-2, with D unresolved. The CDR3 is made up of 14 amino acids. Germline V gene lookup returns CDR1 MNHEY and CDR2 SVGEGT. V lost 3 bases, J lost 6 bases, and 14 bases lay in between. CDR3 residues: CASSYGSGWDGYTF. CDR3 DNA: TGTGCCAGCAGTTATGGGTCCGGCTGGGATGGCTACACCTTC.

In this sample, this clonotype turned up a few times. In DNA form, the CDR3 reads TGCAGTGCTAGTAGCCTAGCGGGGAACCAAGAGACCCAGTACTTC. Translated, it gives CSASSLAGNQETQYF. V is TRBV20-1 and J is TRBJ2-5; TRBD2 agrees at 9 bases. There are 15 residues in the CDR3. Germline CDR1 is DFQATT and CDR2 is SNEGSKA (reference sequence). Losses at the gene ends were 3 bases for V and 0 bases for J; bases not matched to a gene: 5.

This chain's CDR3 is CATSPRGGSYEQYF. The CDR3 DNA sequence: TGTGCCACCAGCCCAAGAGGGGGCTCCTACGAGCAGTACTTC. The chain employs TRBV15 and TRBJ2-7, with a weak D call TRBD1 (6 bases). V lost 5 bases and J 0 bases, leaving 11 bases between the germline ends. Germline CDR1 LNHNV, CDR2 YYDKDF (reference sequence). This CDR3 has 14 amino acids.

This clonotype was recorded at least ten times. This sequence joins TRBV20-1 and TRBJ2-7; TRBD2 aligns across 9 bases. CDR1 is DFQATT and CDR2 is SNEGSKA in the germline V gene (reference sequence). This CDR3 is built from 14 residues. CDR3 in amino acids: CSLNPSSGTGEQYF. CDR3 bases: TGCAGCCTCAATCCGTCTAGCGGGACTGGCGAGCAGTACTTC.

The table lists this clonotype with many counts. The rearrangement joins TRBV15 to TRBJ1-1; no firm D call. This CDR3 spans 19 amino acids. Germline V gene lookup returns CDR1 LNHNV and CDR2 YYDKDF (reference sequence). V lost 0 bases, J lost 4 bases, and 24 bases lay in between. The CDR3 protein is CATSRDFESLGILSTEAFF. The DNA of the CDR3 is TGTGCCACCAGCAGAGATTTTGAGTCCTTGGGGATTTTGAGCACTGAAGCTTTCTTT.

The chain uses TRBV7-3 and TRBJ2-2; weak D call: TRBD2 (5 bases). The CDR3 is 15 residues long. CDR1 is SGHTA, CDR2 FQGTGA, per germline. Between the trimmed V and J ends, which lost 5 bases and 6 bases, there was a span of 16 bases. The CDR3 loop reads CASSPGGPMAGELFF. The CDR3, as DNA: TGTGCCAGCAGCCCAGGAGGCCCCATGGCCGGGGAGCTGTTTTTT. Looking up the rest from reference TRBV7-3 and TRBJ2-2 gives the full variable domain: GAGVSQTPSNKVTEKGKYVELRCDPISGHTALYWYRQSLGQGPEFLIYFQGTGAADDSGLPNDRFFAVRPEGSVSTLKIQRTERGDSAVYLCASSPGGPMAGELFFGEGSRLTVL.

This clonotype appeared many times. This chain uses TRBV4-1 with TRBJ1-2; tentatively, D is TRBD1 (5 bases). CDR3 length: 16 amino acids. V lost 5 bases and J 0 bases, leaving 16 bases between the germline ends. Germline V gene lookup returns CDR1 MGHRA and CDR2 YSYEKL. The CDR3 bases are TGCGCCAGCAGCTTTCAGGAGGACACAACTAACTATGGCTACACCTTC. Translating it yields CASSFQEDTTNYGYTF.

This clonotype was seen repeatedly, ten times or more. This chain joins TRBV7-3 and TRBJ2-2, with TRBD2 as a possible D gene (6 bases). The CDR3 totals 15 residues. Germline-derived CDR1 and CDR2 are SGHTA and FQGTGA. The germline V and J ends were trimmed by 6 bases and 1 base, with 12 bases remaining between them. This CDR3 is CASSRTMQNTGELFF. CDR3 coding DNA: TGTGCCAGCAGTCGGACTATGCAGAACACCGGGGAGCTGTTTTTT. Drawing the rest from reference TRBV7-3 and TRBJ2-2, the complete variable domain is GAGVSQTPSNKVTEKGKYVELRCDPISGHTALYWYRQSLGQGPEFLIYFQGTGAADDSGLPNDRFFAVRPEGSVSTLKIQRTERGDSAVYLCASSRTMQNTGELFFGEGSRLTVL.

V is TRBV4-3 and J is TRBJ2-1; D is unresolved. The germline V gene encodes CDR1 LGHNA and CDR2 YSLEER. CDR3 size: 16 residues. With 2 bases removed from V and 4 bases from J, the gap between germline ends came to 15 bases. The CDR3 protein is CASSQFGAPPYNEQFF. In DNA, the CDR3 is TGCGCCAGCAGCCAATTTGGAGCACCTCCTTACAATGAGCAGTTCTTC.

The chain recombines TRBV20-1 with TRBJ2-5, with D tentatively TRBD2 (5 bases). V lost 5 bases, J lost 2 bases, and 9 bases lay in between. The CDR3 totals 12 residues. From germline, CDR1 is DFQATT and CDR2 SNEGSKA (reference sequence). CDR3 loop: CSAPRGQETQYF. The CDR3 DNA is TGCAGTGCTCCACGGGGACAAGAGACCCAGTACTTC.

In its sample, this clonotype was seen many times. This CDR3 is CASSSPDRFRSYNEQFF. Written as DNA, the CDR3 is TGTGCCAGCAGCTCCCCGGACAGGTTTAGATCCTACAATGAGCAGTTCTTC. This chain joins TRBV11-1 and TRBJ2-1, with 7 bases fitting TRBD1. Trimming took 4 bases from V and 1 from J; bases not matched to a gene: 10. CDR3 length: 17 residues. CDR1 and CDR2 from the germline V gene are SGHAT and FQDESV (reference sequence).

This clonotype was counted many times. The rearrangement joins TRBV12-3 or TRBV12-4 to TRBJ2-7; no clear D. This CDR3 is 12 amino acids long. Trimming took 4 bases from V and 4 from J, leaving 8 bases between them. CDR3: CASSSNSYEQYF. The CDR3 coding sequence is TGTGCCAGCAGTTCGAATTCGTACGAGCAGTACTTC.

This clonotype was seen repeatedly, ten times or more. This chain joins TRBV6-2 or TRBV6-3 and TRBJ2-6, with D perhaps matching TRBD1 (5 bases). Between the trimmed V and J ends, which lost 4 bases and 2 bases, there was a span of 24 bases. This CDR3 spans 20 amino acids. From germline, CDR1 is MNHEY and CDR2 SVGEGT. CDR3 sequence (DNA): TGTGCCAGCAGTTCCGTACTCGGCGACAGAACTTCAGCTGGGGCCAACGTCCTGACTTTC. It encodes CASSSVLGDRTSAGANVLTF.

This chain connects TRBV4-2 to TRBJ2-1; no clear D gene. CDR1 is LGHNA and CDR2 is YNFKEQ in the germline V gene. This CDR3 region has 14 residues. The germline V and J ends were trimmed by 2 bases and 8 bases, with 13 bases remaining between them. Written as DNA, the CDR3 is TGTGCCAGCAGCCAACGTTTGGGAAGCTATGAGCAGTTCTTC. It specifies CASSQRLGSYEQFF.

Ten or more counts support this clonotype. The gene calls are TRBV28 and TRBJ1-1; D gene ambiguous. The germline V gene has CDR1 MDHEN and CDR2 SYDVKM. The CDR3 runs 15 residues. Trimming removed 2 bases from V and 5 bases from J, with 15 bases in between. In DNA form, the CDR3 reads TGTGCCAGCAGTTTACCTCCGATGCCGGGGACTGAAGCTTTCTTT. It specifies CASSLPPMPGTEAFF.

The gene calls are TRBV27 and TRBJ2-3; D ambiguous. CDR1 and CDR2 (germline): MNHEY, SMNVEV (reference sequence). The CDR3 has 11 residues. Trimming pared 3 bases from V and 7 bases from J, leaving 5 bases between. The chain's CDR3 is CASSLGNTQYF. CDR3 bases: TGTGCCAGCAGTTTGGGGAATACGCAGTATTTT.

This clonotype was seen repeatedly, ten times or more. The chain employs TRBV9 and TRBJ1-3; 9 positions match TRBD1. This CDR3 has 14 residues. Trimming removed 3 bases from V and 2 bases from J; junction bases left unmatched: 0. Looked up from germline, CDR1 is SGDLS and CDR2 is YYNGEE. CDR3 bases: TGTGCCAGCAGCGACAGGGGGCCTGGAAACACCATATATTTT. Amino acid sequence: CASSDRGPGNTIYF.

The V gene is TRBV7-2, the J gene TRBJ2-7, with 9 bases identical to TRBD2. The CDR3 totals 14 residues. Germline V lookup: CDR1 SGHTA, CDR2 FQGNSA. J was trimmed by 1 base and V by 6 bases; bases with no gene match: 4. The CDR3 region has the DNA TGTGCCAGCAGTTCAAGCGGGAGGTCCTACGAGCAGTACTTC. Its translation: CASSSSGRSYEQYF.

This clonotype appeared many times. The chain carries TRBV5-8 and TRBJ2-7; TRBD2 agrees at 13 bases. Per the germline V gene, CDR1 is SGHTS and CDR2 is YDEGEE. After removal of 4 bases from V and 0 bases from J, the junction contained 7 bases not matched to a gene. CDR3 length: 17 residues. Here the CDR3 DNA reads TGTGCCAGCAGCGTCGCCGGGACTAGCGGGGCCTCCTACGAGCAGTACTTC. This sequence encodes CASSVAGTSGASYEQYF.

This clonotype was found a few times. The V gene is TRBV12-5, the J gene TRBJ2-5, with TRBD1 identical over 7 bases. The V and J ends lost 2 bases and 5 bases, in that order; junction bases with no gene match: 5. CDR1 is LGHNT and CDR2 is FRNRAP in the germline V gene. The CDR3 contains 14 residues. The CDR3, as DNA: TGTGCTAGTGGTTTGCCAGGGGGTGGGGAGACCCAGTACTTC. Its protein is CASGLPGGGETQYF.

This clonotype has at least ten counts. This chain connects TRBV6-6 to TRBJ2-5, with 10 bases matching TRBD1. The CDR3 runs to 15 residues. J was trimmed by 5 bases and V by 4 bases; bases with no gene match: 7. Germline values: CDR1 MNHNY, CDR2 SVGAGI (reference sequence). The CDR3 region has the DNA TGTGCCAGCAGTTCGAGGACAGGGGGTCAGGAGACCCAGTACTTC. The encoded protein is CASSSRTGGQETQYF.

The J gene is TRBJ2-7, the V gene TRBV5-1; D is possibly TRBD1 or TRBD2 (5 bases each). With 2 bases removed from V and 3 bases from J, the gap between germline ends came to 18 bases. The germline V gene has CDR1 SGHRS and CDR2 YFSETQ. The length of the CDR3 is 16 residues. The CDR3 spells CASSLISGGADYEQYF. CDR3 DNA: TGCGCCAGCAGCTTAATAAGTGGGGGTGCGGACTACGAGCAGTACTTC. Using reference TRBV5-1 and TRBJ2-7 for the parts outside the CDR3, the full variable domain is KAGVTQTPRYLIKTRGQQVTLSCSPISGHRSVSWYQQTPGQGLQFLFEYFSETQRNKGNFPGRFSGRQFSNSRSEMNVSTLELGDSALYLCASSLISGGADYEQYFGPGTRLTVT.

This clonotype was detected ten times or more. The chain carries TRBV18 and TRBJ2-1; D is unresolved. This CDR3 contains 12 residues. Germline lookup yields CDR1 KGHSH and CDR2 LQKENI. Deletions cut 1 base from V and 4 bases from J, with 2 bases between. The CDR3 spells CASSPRYNEQFF. CDR3 nucleotide sequence: TGTGCCAGCTCACCACGTTACAATGAGCAGTTCTTC.

This clonotype has only one observation. A much larger clonotype is one base distant, so this may be a read error. The V call is TRBV6-2 or TRBV6-3, the J call TRBJ1-1; D might be TRBD1 (6 bases). The V and J ends lost 6 bases and 9 bases respectively, with 14 bases between them. The germline V gene has CDR1 MNHEY and CDR2 SVGEGT. This CDR3 region has 12 residues. In DNA form, the CDR3 reads TGTGCCAGCAGGGGGGGCACAGTCAAAGCTTTCTTT. Amino acid sequence: CASRGGTVKAFF.